Shown below are 14 T cell receptor beta chains from a single sample sequenced in a study of T cells in Graves' hyperthyroidism and ophthalmopathy. RNA transcripts yielded amplified TCR beta CDR3 regions. The study used the HTBI primer set for a first-round RT-PCR of the TCR CDR3. TCRdb ran MiXCR on the multiplex PCR reads and lists one entry per CDR3 protein. The sample lists approximately 420,000 distinct CDR3 sequences; 12% to 15% were seen once. The sample was blood. Every receptor here comes from a woman aged 18-29 years with Graves' hyperthyroidism.

This clonotype was seen more than once but under ten times. The rearrangement links TRBV20-1 to TRBJ2-1, with D tentatively TRBD2 (6 bases). This CDR3 spans 15 amino acids. Trimming left V 5 bases short and J 3 bases short, with 17 bases between. Germline-derived CDR1 and CDR2 are DFQATT and SNEGSKA (reference sequence). The CDR3 region is CSAHTLADIYNEQFF. For the CDR3, the DNA is TGCAGTGCTCATACCTTAGCGGATATCTACAATGAGCAGTTCTTC.

This clonotype was seen at least ten times. CDR3 DNA sequence: TGTGCCAGCAGTCGAGTCGGGCTCCTATACAATCAGCCCCAGCATTTT. Protein product: CASSRVGLLYNQPQHF. V and J are TRBV28 and TRBJ1-5; D unresolved. Trimming shortened V by 5 bases and J by 3 bases, and 17 bases separated the two germline ends. This CDR3 is 16 amino acids long. Germline V CDR1 and CDR2: MDHEN, SYDVKM.

The chain links TRBV20-1 to TRBJ2-1; TRBD2 matches 10 bases. The CDR3 extends over 15 amino acids. Germline CDR1 DFQATT, CDR2 SNEGSKA (reference sequence). Unmatched junction bases numbered 16, after V lost 8 bases and J lost 9 bases. The CDR3 protein is CSLSPPASGSGEQFF. The CDR3 bases are TGCAGTCTGAGCCCCCCCGCTAGCGGGAGCGGTGAGCAGTTCTTC.

This clonotype was observed a handful of times. The chain carries TRBV7-9 and TRBJ1-4; 7 bases fit TRBD1. CDR3 length equals 15 residues. Germline CDR1 is SEHNR and CDR2 is FQNEAQ (reference sequence). V was clipped by 1 base and J by 4 bases; unmatched bases: 3. The CDR3 is CASSLEGTVNEKLFF. CDR3 nucleotide sequence: TGTGCCAGCAGCTTAGAAGGGACAGTTAATGAAAAACTGTTTTTT.

This clonotype occurred many times. V usage is TRBV18 and J usage is TRBJ2-1; 8 nucleotides align to TRBD2. The CDR3 totals 17 residues. With 2 bases clipped from V and 4 bases from J, the junction kept 10 bases outside the gene matches. Germline V gives CDR1 KGHSH, CDR2 LQKENI. DNA of the CDR3: TGTGCCAGCTCACCATCGGGACTAGTCCCTACGTACAATGAGCAGTTCTTC. The encoded protein is CASSPSGLVPTYNEQFF.

This clonotype was counted many times. V is TRBV30 and J is TRBJ1-1; D is ambiguous. Per germline, CDR1 GTSNPN and CDR2 SVGIG (reference sequence). The CDR3 totals 11 residues. V shed 6 bases and J shed 5 bases, with 10 bases lying between them. CDR3 protein: CACLPVTEAFF. The CDR3 DNA follows: TGTGCCTGCCTCCCAGTGACTGAAGCTTTCTTT.

Note on this clonotype: A single base separates this from a much larger clone, so it may be a read error. The CDR3 is CASGRPGLAKDTQYF. The DNA of the CDR3 is TGTGCCAGCGGTCGCCCGGGACTAGCTAAGGATACGCAGTATTTT. The chain joins TRBV27 to TRBJ2-3; 9 bases agree with TRBD2. CDR1 is MNHEY, CDR2 SMNVEV, per germline (reference sequence). The CDR3 totals 15 residues. The trim removed 8 bases at V and 6 bases at J, leaving 12 bases unmatched.

In its sample, this clonotype was seen many times. The chain uses TRBV7-6 and TRBJ2-3, with D perhaps given as TRBD1 or TRBD2 (7 bases each). The CDR3 consists of 18 residues. The V end was cut by 5 bases, the J end by 0 bases, with 21 bases between. Germline values: CDR1 SGHVS, CDR2 FNYEAQ. DNA of the CDR3: TGTGCCAGCAGCCAGGGGGGGGACATGAGGCCGAGCACAGATACGCAGTATTTT. This sequence encodes CASSQGGDMRPSTDTQYF.

This clonotype was seen only a few times. The gene calls are TRBV11-2 and TRBJ2-3; 11 bases match TRBD2. Trimming removed 2 bases from V and 0 bases from J; junction bases left unmatched: 13. Germline V gene lookup returns CDR1 SGHAT and CDR2 FQNNGV. The CDR3 runs to 20 residues. CDR3 coding DNA: TGTGCCAGCAGCTTAATGAGACTAGCGGGATCGGGGGGGAGCACAGATACGCAGTATTTT. This gives the protein CASSLMRLAGSGGSTDTQYF.

This clonotype was recorded a few times. V gene TRBV27 combines with J gene TRBJ1-4; 8 bases agree with TRBD1. The CDR3 covers 13 residues. The germline gives CDR1 MNHEY, CDR2 SMNVEV (reference sequence). Unmatched junction bases numbered 5, after V lost 6 bases and J lost 8 bases. CDR3 sequence: CASSHGQGEKLFF. For the CDR3, the DNA is TGTGCCAGCAGCCACGGACAGGGAGAAAAACTGTTTTTT.

This clonotype has only a few counts. The chain joins TRBV10-3 to TRBJ1-2, with no clear D. The ends were cut back, 3 bases at V and 4 bases at J, with 12 bases in the middle. Germline V CDR1 and CDR2: ENHRY, SYGVKD. This CDR3 has 14 residues. CDR3 protein: CAISDPGSAYGYTF. DNA for the CDR3: TGTGCCATCAGTGACCCTGGGAGCGCCTATGGCTACACCTTC.

This clonotype has a count of ten or more. The chain has TRBV7-2 and TRBJ1-5, with D unresolved. CDR1 SGHTA and CDR2 FQGNSA come from the germline V gene. This CDR3 is 14 amino acids long. The V end lost 1 base, the J end lost 1 base, and 5 bases lay between the germline ends. Here the CDR3 reads CASSLVSSNQPQHF. DNA of the CDR3: TGTGCCAGCAGCTTAGTCAGCAGCAATCAGCCCCAGCATTTT.

This clonotype showed up just a few times. This chain connects TRBV4-2 to TRBJ2-5, with 7 bases lining up with TRBD2. The CDR3 contains 16 residues. V lost 1 base and J lost 4; bases outside the gene matches: 9. In germline, CDR1 is LGHNA, CDR2 YNFKEQ. In DNA form, the CDR3 reads TGTGCCAGCAGCCAAGTAGGCGGGAGCGCCTTAGAGACCCAGTACTTC. Translation: CASSQVGGSALETQYF.

This clonotype was found many times. Written as DNA, the CDR3 is TGTGCCAGCAGCTCGGTAGCGGGAGTTGTCACCGGGGAGCTGTTTTTT. Amino acid sequence: CASSSVAGVVTGELFF. V usage is TRBV7-3 and J usage is TRBJ2-2; 9 bases agree with TRBD2. There are 16 residues in the CDR3. Germline V gene lookup returns CDR1 SGHTA and CDR2 FQGTGA. With V trimmed by 4 bases and J by 4 bases, 7 bases remained unmatched.